This is a list of T cell receptor beta chains from one sample in a study of T cells after yellow fever vaccination. TCRdb processed the 5' RACE reads anew with MiXCR; each CDR3 protein has one entry. Of 85,000 to 100,000 distinct CDR3 sequences in the sample, 5.8% were seen once. Sequenced material: CD8+ T cells sorted from PBMCs, taken 10 days after the yellow fever booster vaccination. The receptor set was obtained from a man younger than 35 who received the YFV17D yellow fever vaccine. The CDR3 runs from the conserved cysteine through the conserved F or W.

V: TRBV12-3/TRBV12-4
J: TRBJ2-4
length: 16
CDR3: CASSTKQGIEGNIQYF

V: TRBV4-1
J: TRBJ2-7
length: 15
CDR3: CASSQDLAEPYEQYF

V: TRBV5-1
J: TRBJ2-6
length: 15
CDR3: CASSEDGSGANVLTF

V: TRBV6-2/TRBV6-3
J: TRBJ2-1
length: 19
CDR3: CASIRDSQGLRSSYNEQFF

V: TRBV6-5
J: TRBJ1-1
length: 14
CDR3: CASSYSGEYTEAFF

V: TRBV7-9
J: TRBJ2-3
length: 13
CDR3: CASSPKGQGLGYF

V: TRBV12-3/TRBV12-4
J: TRBJ2-3
length: 11
CDR3: CASSLLDTQYF

V: TRBV4-3
J: TRBJ2-5
length: 15
CDR3: CASSQERSDQETQYF

V: TRBV5-1
J: TRBJ1-1
length: 14
CDR3: CASSERVGNTEAFF

V: TRBV3-1
J: TRBJ2-1
length: 14
CDR3: CASKAGGGNNEQFF

V: TRBV7-8
J: TRBJ2-3
length: 16
CDR3: CASSLVRVGSTDTQYF

V: TRBV7-3
J: TRBJ2-3
length: 17
CDR3: CASSLEGGGPYTDTQYF

V: TRBV27
J: TRBJ1-4
length: 17
CDR3: CASSFLPSPTTNEKLFF

V: TRBV2
J: TRBJ1-2
length: 14
CDR3: CASSEGVRGYGYTF

V: TRBV25-1
J: TRBJ1-3
length: 12
CDR3: CASSEVGNTIYF

V: TRBV3-1
J: TRBJ2-3
length: 16
CDR3: CASSQEASGSTDTQYF

V: TRBV27
J: TRBJ2-5
length: 16
CDR3: CASSLSPSLLAETQYF

V: TRBV19
J: TRBJ2-2
length: 13
CDR3: CASSISLAGELFF

V: TRBV20-1
J: TRBJ1-1
length: 13
CDR3: CSARDIRGPEAFF

V: TRBV27
J: TRBJ1-3
length: 15
CDR3: CASNPGQGSGNTIYF